This note documents a single T cell receptor (beta chain) sequence. Clones were sequenced by immunoSEQ multiplex PCR, and TCRdb holds only the in-frame ones, with some missing. The profile shows under 350,000 clones, around 89% of them singletons. This record belongs to a study of blood T cell repertoires in COVID-19. Germline loops: CDR1 LGHNT, CDR2 FRNRAP. Trimming pared 5 bases from V and 8 bases from J, leaving 7 bases between. This CDR3 region has 11 residues. The gene calls are TRBV12-5 and TRBJ1-3, with D possibly being TRBD1 (5 bases). The sequencing input was peripheral blood. This sequence was found in a man aged 40-55 years with acute or convalescent COVID-19. CDR3 DNA sequence: TGTGCTAGTGGTGGGGGGTACACCATATATTTT. Residues: CASGGGYTIYF.